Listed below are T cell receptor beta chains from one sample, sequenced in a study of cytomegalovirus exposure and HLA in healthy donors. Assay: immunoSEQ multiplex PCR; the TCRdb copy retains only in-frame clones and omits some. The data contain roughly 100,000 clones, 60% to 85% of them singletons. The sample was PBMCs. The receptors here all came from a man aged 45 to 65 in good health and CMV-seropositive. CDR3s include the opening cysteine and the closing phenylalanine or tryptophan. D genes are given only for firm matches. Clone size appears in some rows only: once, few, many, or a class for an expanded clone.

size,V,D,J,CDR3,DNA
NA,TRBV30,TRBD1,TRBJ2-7,CAWSGQGYEQYF,TGTGCCTGGAGTGGACAGGGCTACGAGCAGTACTTC
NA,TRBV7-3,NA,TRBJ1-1,CASSLMGQGTTEAFF,TGTGCCAGCAGCTTAATGGGGCAGGGAACGACTGAAGCTTTCTTT
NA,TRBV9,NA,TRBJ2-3,CASSVDGDSSTDTQYF,TGTGCCAGCAGCGTAGATGGGGACTCAAGCACAGATACGCAGTATTTT
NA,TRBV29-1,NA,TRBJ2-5,CSATTEVETQYF,TGCAGCGCCACGACAGAAGTAGAGACCCAGTACTTC
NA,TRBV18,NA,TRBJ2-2,CASSLRVLDTGELFF,TGTGCCAGCTCACTCCGGGTTTTGGACACCGGGGAGCTGTTTTTT
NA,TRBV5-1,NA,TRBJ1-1,CASSLTGFNTEAFF,TGCGCCAGCAGCTTGACAGGGTTTAACACTGAAGCTTTCTTT
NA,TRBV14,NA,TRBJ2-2,CASSLTRGTTGELFF,TGTGCCAGCAGCCTGACCCGGGGGACGACCGGGGAGCTGTTTTTT
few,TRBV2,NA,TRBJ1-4,CASRSQGGVEKLFF,TGTGCCAGCAGGTCACAGGGAGGGGTTGAAAAACTGTTTTTT
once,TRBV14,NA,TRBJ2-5,CASSQGLADRETQYF,TGTGCCAGCAGCCAAGGGTTAGCGGACCGAGAGACCCAGTACTTC
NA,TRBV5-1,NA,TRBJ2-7,CASSIRHPYEQYF,TGCGCCAGCAGCATTCGACACCCCTACGAGCAGTACTTC
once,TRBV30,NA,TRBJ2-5,CAWSGHTQETQYF,TGTGCCTGGAGTGGGCATACCCAAGAGACCCAGTACTTC
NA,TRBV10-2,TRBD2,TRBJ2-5,CASSGRPTSGEETQYF,TGCGCCAGCAGTGGTAGACCGACTAGCGGGGAAGAGACCCAGTACTTC
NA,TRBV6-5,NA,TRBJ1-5,CASSYDWPRNNQPQHF,TGTGCCAGCAGTTACGATTGGCCCAGGAACAATCAGCCCCAGCATTTT
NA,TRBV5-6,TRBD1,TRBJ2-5,CASSPRDRGFWETQYF,TGTGCCAGCAGCCCCCGGGACAGGGGCTTTTGGGAGACCCAGTACTTC
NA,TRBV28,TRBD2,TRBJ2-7,CASTQNGGEGQYF,TGTGCCAGCACCCAAAATGGCGGGGAGGGACAGTACTTC
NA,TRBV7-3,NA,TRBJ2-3,CASSWGGKVTDTQYF,TGTGCCAGCAGCTGGGGCGGGAAGGTGACAGATACGCAGTATTTT
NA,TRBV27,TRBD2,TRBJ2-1,CASSPQGLAGVDEQFF,TGTGCCAGCAGTCCGCAAGGACTAGCGGGAGTGGATGAGCAGTTCTTC
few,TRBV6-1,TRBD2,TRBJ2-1,CASSGTSGKYYNEQFF,TGTGCCAGCAGTGGGACTAGCGGGAAATATTACAATGAGCAGTTCTTC
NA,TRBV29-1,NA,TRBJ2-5,CSTYQETQYF,TGCAGCACCTATCAAGAGACCCAGTACTTC
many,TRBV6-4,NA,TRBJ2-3,CASSEGSGSTDTQYF,TGTGCCAGCAGTGAGGGGAGCGGGAGCACAGATACGCAGTATTTT
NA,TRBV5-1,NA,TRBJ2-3,CASRLAADTQYF,TGCGCCAGCCGCTTGGCTGCAGATACGCAGTATTTT
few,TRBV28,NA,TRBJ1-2,CASRLGGRGGYTF,TGTGCCAGCAGATTAGGGGGGAGGGGTGGCTACACCTTC
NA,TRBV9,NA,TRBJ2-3,CASSATVAGGTDTQYF,TGTGCCAGCAGCGCCACGGTGGCAGGGGGCACAGATACGCAGTATTTT
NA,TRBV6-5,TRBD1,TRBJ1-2,CASSLRDSIYGYTF,TGTGCCAGCAGCCTCCGGGACAGCATCTATGGCTACACCTTC
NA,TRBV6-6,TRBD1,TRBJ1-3,CASSSRTGSGNTIYF,TGTGCCAGCAGTTCCAGGACAGGGAGTGGAAACACCATATATTTT
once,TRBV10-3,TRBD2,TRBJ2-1,CAISEASGSSYNEQFF,TGTGCCATCAGTGAAGCTAGCGGGAGCTCCTACAATGAGCAGTTCTTC
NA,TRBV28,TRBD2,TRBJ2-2,CASRWEGSGNTGELFF,TGTGCCAGCAGGTGGGAGGGTAGCGGGAACACCGGGGAGCTGTTTTTT
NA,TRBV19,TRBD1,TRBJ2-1,CASQLDRDYNEQFF,TGTGCCAGTCAATTGGACAGGGACTACAATGAGCAGTTCTTC
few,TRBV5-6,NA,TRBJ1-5,CASSGRGSNQPQHF,TGTGCCAGCAGCGGACGGGGGAGCAATCAGCCCCAGCATTTT
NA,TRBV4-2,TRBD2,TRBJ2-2,CASSPGVLAGGGELFF,TGTGCCAGCAGCCCCGGGGTCCTAGCGGGAGGCGGGGAGCTGTTTTTT
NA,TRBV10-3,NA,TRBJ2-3,CATIGSTDTQYF,TGTGCCACCATCGGGAGCACAGATACGCAGTATTTT
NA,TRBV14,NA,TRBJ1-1,CASSQEGGDGEAFF,TGTGCCAGCAGCCAAGAGGGAGGGGACGGTGAAGCTTTCTTT
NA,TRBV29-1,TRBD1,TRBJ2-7,CSVGQGGGYEQYF,TGCAGCGTAGGACAGGGGGGAGGTTACGAGCAGTACTTC
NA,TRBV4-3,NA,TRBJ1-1,CASSQDTLAAEAFF,TGCGCCAGCAGCCAAGATACATTGGCGGCTGAAGCTTTCTTT
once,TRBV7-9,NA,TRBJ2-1,CASSPVASYNEQFF,TGTGCCAGCAGCCCAGTTGCCTCCTACAATGAGCAGTTCTTC
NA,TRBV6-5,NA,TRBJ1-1,CASSYRGLNTEAFF,TGTGCCAGCAGTTACAGGGGCCTGAACACTGAAGCTTTCTTT